Below, one T cell receptor (beta chain) is given with its context. Its specificity is not known. An approximately 120-subject validation cohort, separate from the approximately 670-subject first cohort, supplied the donors. Produced via immunoSEQ multiplex PCR; TCRdb's table is partial and in-frame only. The table shows approximately 150,000 clones, with about 90% occurring only once. This sample was included in a study of cytomegalovirus exposure and HLA in healthy donors. Whole-study context: Later analysis reported that the 110 or so validation repertoires shared the platform of the 500 to 750 first-cohort repertoires.

Trimming left V 6 bases short and J 2 bases short, with 11 bases between. There are 14 residues in the CDR3. CDR1 and CDR2 from the germline V gene are MDHEN and SYDVKM. Findings and caveats of the study: The study recorded 150 to 200 TCR beta chains that were cytomegalovirus-associated.

The TCR sequence derives from a young woman in good health and CMV-seropositive. The rearrangement uses TRBV28 and TRBJ1-5; D may be TRBD1 (5 bases). The sequenced material came from PBMCs. CDR3 DNA sequence: TGTGCCAGCAGCCCCCTAGGGGGCAATCAGCCCCAGCATTTT. Translation: CASSPLGGNQPQHF.